This T cell receptor (beta chain) was sequenced during a study of blood T cell repertoires in COVID-19 (dated by TCRdb to 2018 to 2020). Looking at the study overall: The collaborator samples originated in the United States, Italy and Spain and spanned the acute and convalescent phases of COVID-19. The prospective study material was composed of cDNA or gDNA derived from T cells, B-cell-depleted T cells, or PBMCs. Deeply sampled blood TCRbeta repertoires from subjects exposed to, actively infected with, or recovered from COVID-19 were included in the dataset. The repertoires were released in a freely available public database meant as a resource for research on the immune response to SARS-CoV-2. The samples were drawn from the first 160 participants of the ongoing ImmuneRACE study and from 1,254 subjects provided by 6 global collaborators. A de-identified subject ID, COVID-19 status, age in years and sex were almost always included in the sample metadata. Where HLA class I and class II types were available, the types were taken from metadata supplied by the sample provider, not from assay-based typing. What the work shows at the level of the full study, not this receptor alone: The amount of clinical and demographic metadata varied by source and participant and was provided uncurated.

Measured from the cysteine to the phenylalanine, the CDR3 is 13 residues long. Of all the DNA, just the CDR3 is kept, 39 bases in frame from base 1. In the germline V gene, CDR1 corresponds to MNHEY and CDR2 to SVGAGI. At the junction V is shortened by 6 bases and J by 2 bases; bases outside the gene matches: 2. Each collaborating institution followed its own protocols to collect whole blood in K2EDTA tubes. For TCRbeta analysis, collaborator samples were shipped as frozen whole blood, as isolated PBMCs, or as DNA extracted from either sample type. The immunoSEQ Assay, a bias-controlled multiplex PCR, was used to amplify TCRbeta CDR3 regions from genomic DNA. The authors' pipeline ran thus. The number of nucleated cells in each sample was estimated by amplification of reference gene primers within the assay. To quantify the absolute abundance of each unique TCRbeta CDR3 rearrangement, sequence reads were collapsed and filtered. For each sample, productive Simpson clonality was calculated by taking the square root of Simpson's diversity index across productive rearrangements. TCRdb retrieved this table from immuneACCESS and kept in-frame rearrangements only. Not all clones are present; in checked studies, unresolved V genes account for under half, and no reason is known for the remainder. That table furnishes V, J and clone size, whereas the DNA furnished D and trimming. The sample has 50,000 or so clones on record, about nine tenths of them singletons. 6.5% of the sample lies in the top ten.

Concerning this clone itself: Its antigen has not been determined. Base-call qualities are not available, and no considerably larger clone is one nucleotide away.

Sequencing was carried out using peripheral blood. This sequence was found in a man aged 45-65 years with active COVID-19. This receptor chain uses TRBV6-5 and TRBJ2-7; 9 central bases correspond to TRBD1. CDR3 region: CASRTGGAYEQYF. Read as DNA, the sequence is TGTGCCAGCAGAACAGGGGGCGCCTACGAGCAGTACTTC.